A selection of T cell receptor beta chains follows, all from one sample in a study of shared clonotypes between healthy human individuals. The method was immunoSEQ multiplex PCR; TCRdb's version includes in-frame clones alone and lacks a portion of them. This table has about half a million clones, over 75% appearing once. Sequenced sample: PBMCs. The source is a woman between 40 and 50 years old in good health. Some clones in this sample may be carry-over from other donors' samples. CDR3s include the opening cysteine and the closing phenylalanine or tryptophan. Each record gives: clone size, J gene, V gene, CDR3 protein. Expanded clones are given a class, and other clones once, few, many or no size at all.

size: .; J: TRBJ1-1; V: TRBV18; CDR3: CASSPPTANTEAFF
size: .; J: TRBJ2-5; V: TRBV7-2; CDR3: CASSALKVFGETQYF
size: .; J: TRBJ2-5; V: TRBV6-1; CDR3: CASSSVTQETQYF
size: once; J: TRBJ2-1; V: TRBV7-3; CDR3: CASSPRLAGDNEQFF
size: .; J: TRBJ2-1; V: TRBV19; CDR3: CASSAPGLADHNEQFF
size: .; J: TRBJ2-5; V: TRBV11-2; CDR3: CASSLTAGSETQYF
size: .; J: TRBJ2-3; V: TRBV5-1; CDR3: CASSLAGTGSTDTQYF
size: many; J: TRBJ2-3; V: TRBV6-1; CDR3: CASSEATSGGADTQYF
size: .; J: TRBJ2-7; V: TRBV7-9; CDR3: CASSPSASSYEQYF
size: .; J: TRBJ2-6; V: TRBV5-1; CDR3: CASSSGDLSGANVLTF
size: .; J: TRBJ2-7; V: TRBV28; CDR3: CASSSTGTGGDEQYF
size: .; J: TRBJ2-5; V: TRBV28; CDR3: CASSLGASCHF
size: .; J: TRBJ2-7; V: TRBV28; CDR3: CASRRTGRKGSYEQYF
size: few; J: TRBJ1-4; V: TRBV7-2; CDR3: CASRSGQGANEKLFF
size: .; J: TRBJ1-1; V: TRBV5-1; CDR3: CASSLRTGTREAFF
size: few; J: TRBJ1-2; V: TRBV27; CDR3: CARTKRTAPYGYTF
size: once; J: TRBJ2-3; V: TRBV7-3; CDR3: CASSIGPHTDTQYF
size: few; J: TRBJ2-2; V: TRBV9; CDR3: CASSVVPDYTGELFF
size: once; J: TRBJ2-1; V: TRBV7-9; CDR3: CASSLDRDPYNEQFF
size: .; J: TRBJ2-1; V: TRBV5-6; CDR3: CASAPSPGKEEQFF
size: once; J: TRBJ2-7; V: TRBV7-9; CDR3: CASSYPGQGWYEQYF
size: few; J: TRBJ1-1; V: TRBV7-7; CDR3: CASSRALGTEAFF
size: .; J: TRBJ1-2; V: TRBV5-1; CDR3: CASSIGTGKGYTF
size: once; J: TRBJ2-7; V: TRBV6-6; CDR3: CASSYSSLRYEQYF
size: .; J: TRBJ2-4; V: TRBV30; CDR3: CAWSVGRGTKNIQYF
size: .; J: TRBJ2-2; V: TRBV2; CDR3: CASSEAGSTGELFF
size: once; J: TRBJ2-7; V: TRBV5-4; CDR3: CASSLGSPVYEQYF
size: .; J: TRBJ2-3; V: TRBV7-9; CDR3: CASSQTSYTDTQYF
size: .; J: TRBJ2-3; V: TRBV7-9; CDR3: CATYTDTQYF
size: .; J: TRBJ2-3; V: TRBV29-1; CDR3: CGVPQGASTDTQYF
size: .; J: TRBJ2-2; V: TRBV11-3; CDR3: CASSFGMSTGELFF
size: .; J: TRBJ1-1; V: TRBV6-1; CDR3: CASRADTYNTEAFF
size: .; J: TRBJ1-5; V: TRBV23-1; CDR3: CASTQGPNPYSNQPQHF
size: .; J: TRBJ2-7; V: TRBV10-2; CDR3: CASSLSYEQYF
size: .; J: TRBJ1-1; V: TRBV30; CDR3: CAWRSRVDTEAFF
size: .; J: TRBJ1-1; V: TRBV19; CDR3: CASSWDRGNTEAFF
size: .; J: TRBJ2-1; V: TRBV28; CDR3: CASSFRSNEQFF
size: .; J: TRBJ1-2; V: TRBV7-9; CDR3: CASSFDPSSGTGKGYTF
size: .; J: TRBJ1-5; V: TRBV7-9; CDR3: CASSLGGTGGNQPQHF
size: .; J: TRBJ2-5; V: TRBV6-5; CDR3: CASSRGGSATQYF
size: few; J: TRBJ2-7; V: TRBV7-8; CDR3: CASSLVGQGVNEQYF
size: .; J: TRBJ2-7; V: TRBV4-1; CDR3: CASSQAGTLSYEQYF
size: .; J: TRBJ2-5; V: TRBV6-1; CDR3: CASSEPSGKETQYF
size: .; J: TRBJ2-2; V: TRBV27; CDR3: CASSLSLGGLTGELFF
size: .; J: TRBJ2-3; V: TRBV13; CDR3: CASSLAYLWTREFTDTQYF
size: .; J: TRBJ2-7; V: TRBV7-9; CDR3: CASSLAITSGSHEQYF
size: .; J: TRBJ1-4; V: TRBV5-1; CDR3: CASSLGQHNEKLFF
size: once; J: TRBJ1-2; V: TRBV6-5; CDR3: CASKETWDRGSYTF
size: .; J: TRBJ2-7; V: TRBV5-1; CDR3: CASSPMGGLSYEQYF
size: .; J: TRBJ2-5; V: TRBV28; CDR3: CASSGILRGYGEGETQYF
size: .; J: TRBJ2-7; V: TRBV20-1; CDR3: CSARGGYEQYF
size: .; J: TRBJ2-2; V: TRBV7-7; CDR3: CASSLAQNTGELFF
size: .; J: TRBJ2-5; V: TRBV29-1; CDR3: CSVETGGLETQYF
size: .; J: TRBJ1-1; V: TRBV4-2; CDR3: CASSQGDSLNTEAFF
size: few; J: TRBJ2-7; V: TRBV5-1; CDR3: CASSPFQRPSYEQYF